This T cell receptor beta chain came from a study of T cell responses to AZD1222 COVID-19 vaccine. Findings of the study overall: Sampled repertoires all dated from after the peak T cell response.

On this clone: Its antigen is as yet unknown.

Assay: immunoSEQ multiplex PCR; the TCRdb copy retains only in-frame clones and omits some. The sample lists under 150,000 clones, approximately 80% occurring once. The clonotype comes from an adult who received the AZD1222 COVID-19 vaccine. The specimen comprised peripheral blood, sampled 28 days after the second AZD1222 dose.

This chain's CDR3 is CASSSAGQLRGGTEAFF. Here the CDR3 DNA reads TGTGCCAGCAGCTCGGCGGGTCAGTTACGGGGTGGAACTGAAGCTTTCTTT. V is TRBV5-4 and J is TRBJ1-1; D not resolved. V was clipped by 3 bases and J by 5 bases, with 23 bases between them. The CDR3 has 17 amino acids. CDR1 and CDR2 from the germline V gene are SGHNT and YYREEE (reference sequence).